This TCR beta chain appears in the sequencing data of a study of neurological immune-mediated disorders. Turning to the study itself: Among some 35 multiple sclerosis patients, around 31 were relapsing-remitting and 3 were secondary progressive.

In its sample, this clonotype was seen many times. Its target is unknown. The making of cDNA relied on 5'RACE with 10-nucleotide random UMIs. MiXCR, run by TCRdb on the 5' RACE reads, gives a single entry per CDR3 protein. The sample consists of about 80,000 distinct CDR3 sequences, about 5% of them appearing once. Time point: longitudinal time-point 2. The unsorted libraries had their origin in 2 million PBMCs stored at -80 C. Overall study findings and caveats: Multiple sclerosis was found to have the least TCR clonal expansion, below healthy controls, and HTLV-1-associated myelopathy the most.

Germline V lookup: CDR1 MGHRA, CDR2 YSYEKL. The CDR3 loop spans 15 amino acids. V lost 0 bases, J lost 6 bases, and 5 bases stayed unmatched. J is TRBJ2-4 and V is TRBV4-1; 7 positions match TRBD1. Sample: PBMCs. This clonotype originated in a woman in her fifties or sixties with multiple sclerosis. DNA for the CDR3: TGCGCCAGCAGCCAAGAGGACGGGACAGCAAACATTCAGTACTTC. It yields the protein CASSQEDGTANIQYF.